The clone carrying this TCR beta chain has at least ten counts. What it binds is not known. These data belong to a study of T cells in Graves' hyperthyroidism and ophthalmopathy. Notes on the study in general: Ophthalmopathy and stable hyperthyroidism were told apart by a 13 V-J model.

The CDR3 sequence is 14 residues long. From germline, CDR1 is DFQATT and CDR2 SNEGSKA (reference sequence). Trimming took 0 bases from V and 8 from J, leaving 16 bases between them. Template material for amplifying TCR beta CDR3 regions consisted of RNA transcripts. The study used the HTBI primer set for a first-round RT-PCR of the TCR CDR3. One entry per CDR3 protein, called by TCRdb with MiXCR from the multiplex PCR reads. This sample carries hundreds of thousands of distinct CDR3 sequences, approximately 25% of them seen once, and the ten largest clones take 10% to 12%. Not enrolled were patients with uncontrolled infection, other autoimmune disease, pregnancy or lactation.

Sample: blood. This clonotype was obtained from a woman under 40 with Graves' ophthalmopathy. V usage is TRBV20-1 and J usage is TRBJ1-2, with D hard to call. The CDR3 nucleotides are TGCAGTGCTAGAGATGCCGGAAGCCCGGGCGGCTACACCTTC. Protein sequence: CSARDAGSPGGYTF.